The 10 T cell receptor beta chains presented below share a single source sample, sequenced in a study of shared T cell receptors in the human thymus. Here immunoSEQ multiplex PCR was the method, and the copy in TCRdb shows in-frame clones only, minus some. The data hold roughly 660,000 clones, with approximately 88% observed a single time. This sample also appeared in a second study, on human thymus T cells.

Sequencing was performed on thymocytes. These receptors originate from a boy under two years old with a congenital heart defect.

This clone showed up just a few times. This rearrangement joins TRBV5-5 to TRBJ2-1; 7 bases are shared with TRBD1. The junction had 2 bases not matched to a gene; V was cut back by 5 bases and J by 0 bases. The CDR3 contains 14 residues. Looked up from germline, CDR1 is SGHKS and CDR2 is YYEKEE (reference sequence). CDR3 sequence: CASRRDSSYNEQFF. The CDR3 DNA reads TGTGCCAGCAGACGGGACAGCTCCTACAATGAGCAGTTCTTC.

The V and J genes are TRBV28 and TRBJ2-1; 14 bases agree with TRBD2. The CDR3 consists of 18 residues. After removal of 5 bases from V and 7 bases from J, the junction contained 13 bases not matched to a gene. CDR1 and CDR2 from the germline V gene are MDHEN and SYDVKM. CDR3 sequence reads: CASSPPGLAGVSENEQFF. For the CDR3, the DNA is TGTGCCAGCAGTCCACCGGGACTAGCGGGAGTATCTGAGAATGAGCAGTTCTTC.

The rearrangement uses TRBV10-3 and TRBJ2-7, with TRBD1 as a possible D gene (5 bases). Germline CDR1 reads ENHRY; CDR2 reads SYGVKD. V was clipped by 0 bases and J by 0 bases, with 21 bases between them. This CDR3 is 19 amino acids long. The CDR3 spells CAISESISRLGASSYEQYF. The CDR3, as DNA: TGTGCCATCAGTGAGTCGATTAGCAGGCTAGGGGCGAGCTCCTACGAGCAGTACTTC.

The chain joins TRBV2 to TRBJ2-5, with D perhaps matching TRBD1 (5 bases). Germline CDR1 and CDR2: SNHLY and FYNNEI. The V gene lost 6 bases and the J gene lost 5 bases, with 22 bases spanning the gap. CDR3 length: 16 amino acids. CDR3 region: CASRNQKCRVLETQYF. The CDR3 nucleotides are TGTGCCAGCAGGAACCAGAAGTGCAGGGTTTTGGAGACCCAGTACTTC.

This clone was found once. The V gene is TRBV5-1, the J gene TRBJ2-6, with D uncertain. CDR1 is SGHRS, CDR2 YFSETQ, per germline. V was cut by 3 bases and J by 0 bases, with 10 bases left in between. The CDR3 consists of 16 residues. DNA of the CDR3: TGCGCCAGCAGCTCTACCGACATCTCTGGGGCCAACGTCCTGACTTTC. Translation: CASSSTDISGANVLTF.

V usage is TRBV10-3 and J usage is TRBJ2-7, with D possibly TRBD1 on 6 matching bases. The CDR3 has 16 amino acids. Germline V gene lookup returns CDR1 ENHRY and CDR2 SYGVKD. The V and J ends lost 4 bases and 3 bases respectively, with 19 bases between them. CDR3 DNA: TGTGCCATCAGTGGGGGGCCAGGTGTAAAGAACTACGAGCAGTACTTC. Its translation: CAISGGPGVKNYEQYF.

This chain connects TRBV28 to TRBJ2-7, with D unclear. Trimming took 11 bases from V and 1 from J, leaving 6 bases between them. The CDR3 contains 10 residues. Germline CDR1 MDHEN, CDR2 SYDVKM. The CDR3, as DNA: TGTGCCCACAGATCCTACGAGCAGTACTTC. Translation: CAHRSYEQYF.

As DNA, the CDR3 is TGTGCCAGCAGTACCCTCTCCGGGACTAGCTCCTACGAGCAGTACTTC. Translation gives CASSTLSGTSSYEQYF. This rearrangement joins TRBV27 to TRBJ2-7, with 8 bases that match TRBD2. This CDR3 has 16 residues. J lost 0 bases, V lost 5 bases, and 9 bases had no gene match. CDR1 MNHEY and CDR2 SMNVEV come from the germline V gene (reference sequence).

The chain joins TRBV2 to TRBJ2-7, with 7 bases identical to TRBD1. The junction had 3 bases not matched to a gene; V was cut back by 6 bases and J by 1 base. Germline loops: CDR1 SNHLY, CDR2 FYNNEI. The CDR3 is 13 amino acids. The CDR3 is CASSRTGSYEQYF. The CDR3 coding sequence is TGTGCCAGCAGCAGGACAGGTTCCTACGAGCAGTACTTC.

The sample holds a few counts of this clone. This rearrangement joins TRBV11-1 to TRBJ2-1; possible D gene TRBD1, 5 bases. Germline CDR1 reads SGHAT; CDR2 reads FQDESV (reference sequence). V was pared by 5 bases and J by 0 bases, with 14 bases between. The CDR3 runs to 16 residues. CDR3 sequence reads: CASSQGRKDSYNEQFF. The CDR3 nucleotides are TGTGCCAGCAGCCAGGGTCGGAAGGACTCCTACAATGAGCAGTTCTTC.